These 10 T cell receptor beta chains share one sample of origin, sequenced in a study of cytomegalovirus exposure and HLA in healthy donors (TCRdb year 2017). The protocol used for the library was the immunoSEQ multiplex PCR assay. A mixture of 60 forward primers for TCR Vbeta segments and 13 reverse primers for TCR Jbeta segments was used in the multiplex PCR. Held by TCRdb, this immuneACCESS table contains in-frame sequences only and omits some clones. Under half of the omission traces to an unresolved V gene where checked; the cause of the rest is unknown. The sample table holds 65,000 to 90,000 clones, of which about 69% were seen once. The ten largest clonotypes hold about 4% of the sample. Sequenced input: PBMCs. Receptors originate from a man in his sixties in good health and CMV-seronegative.

Points on this clone: An end of the junction does not agree with germline; a read error may underlie this. This chain joins TRBV7-9 and TRBJ1-4; TRBD1 might be the D (5 bases). The germline V gene encodes CDR1 SEHNR and CDR2 FQNEAQ (reference sequence). CDR3 length: 13 amino acids. Here the CDR3 reads CSSSTVGGEKLFF. The CDR3 DNA is TGTTCCAGCAGTACCGTTGGGGGGGAAAAACTGTTTTTT.

The rearrangement joins TRBV9 to TRBJ2-2; D call uncertain. Germline CDR1 reads SGDLS; CDR2 reads YYNGEE. The CDR3 covers 13 residues. V lost 3 bases to trimming and J lost 7 bases, with 10 bases between them. This CDR3 reads CASSADIGGELFF. CDR3 sequence (DNA): TGTGCCAGCAGCGCCGACATCGGCGGGGAGCTGTTTTTT.

The J gene is TRBJ2-5, the V gene TRBV6-6, with D tentatively TRBD1 (5 bases). Germline V CDR1 and CDR2: MNHNY, SVGAGI (reference sequence). The V gene lost 8 bases and the J gene lost 1 base, with 8 bases spanning the gap. The CDR3 runs 12 residues. The CDR3 DNA follows: TGTGCCAGCGGGGCGACCCAAGAGACCCAGTACTTC. Encoded protein: CASGATQETQYF.

This chain uses TRBV5-1 with TRBJ2-7; 7 nucleotides line up with TRBD1. This CDR3 has 13 amino acids. Germline V gene sequence: CDR1 SGHRS, CDR2 YFSETQ. V was pared by 4 bases and J by 7 bases, with 8 bases of the junction left unmatched. For the CDR3, the DNA is TGCGCCAGCAGCGTCCCCGGGACAGAAGAGCAGTACTTC. Its translation: CASSVPGTEEQYF.

The V call is TRBV30, the J call TRBJ2-3, with D tentatively TRBD2 (7 bases). From germline, CDR1 is GTSNPN and CDR2 SVGIG (reference sequence). CDR3 length: 15 residues. V lost 1 base and J 1 base, leaving 12 bases between the germline ends. CDR3 amino acids: CAWSAIGGGTDTQYF. CDR3 DNA: TGTGCCTGGAGTGCTATAGGGGGGGGCACAGATACGCAGTATTTT.

The chain couples TRBV5-6 to TRBJ2-5; unclear D gene. Germline V gene lookup returns CDR1 SGHDT and CDR2 YYEEEE. The CDR3 contains 12 residues. Trimming removed 2 bases at V and 5 bases at J, with 7 bases between. In DNA form, the CDR3 reads TGTGCCAGCAGCTTTAGTGTTGAGACCCAGTACTTC. Amino acids: CASSFSVETQYF. Filled out from reference TRBV5-6 and TRBJ2-5, the complete variable domain reads DAGVTQSPTHLIKTRGQQVTLRCSPKSGHDTVSWYQQALGQGPQFIFQYYEEEERQRGNFPDRFSGHQFPNYSSELNVNALLLGDSALYLCASSFSVETQYFGPGTRLLVL.

V and J are TRBV30 and TRBJ1-2; D may be TRBD1 (5 bases). CDR1 and CDR2 (germline): GTSNPN, SVGIG (reference sequence). V lost 0 bases to trimming and J lost 2 bases, with 7 bases between them. This CDR3 comprises 13 residues. The CDR3 region has the DNA TGTGCCTGGAGTGTAAAGGGGAACTATGGCTACACCTTC. Protein sequence: CAWSVKGNYGYTF.

This clone was found a few times. The V call is TRBV6-6, the J call TRBJ1-6; D remains unclear. Per the germline V gene, CDR1 is MNHNY and CDR2 is SVGAGI (reference sequence). V lost 6 bases and J lost 14, with 11 bases in between. The CDR3 loop spans 11 amino acids. CDR3: CASRGIGALHF. In DNA form, the CDR3 reads TGTGCCAGCAGGGGGATCGGGGCCCTCCACTTT.

The rearrangement links TRBV11-2 to TRBJ1-4; 7 bases map to TRBD1. This CDR3 has 16 amino acids. Looked up from germline, CDR1 is SGHAT and CDR2 is FQNNGV. V lost 3 bases to trimming and J lost 8 bases; unmatched junction nucleotides: 12. CDR3: CASSFEQGVGGEKLFF. The CDR3 bases are TGTGCCAGCAGCTTTGAGCAGGGGGTAGGAGGGGAAAAACTGTTTTTT. Complete variable domain (other parts from reference TRBV11-2 and TRBJ1-4): EAGVAQSPRYKIIEKRQSVAFWCNPISGHATLYWYQQILGQGPKLLIQFQNNGVVDDSQLPKDRFSAERLKGVDSTLKIQPAKLEDSAVYLCASSFEQGVGGEKLFFGSGTQLSVL.

The chain has TRBV6-5 and TRBJ1-2; 8 bases match TRBD1. The germline V gene encodes CDR1 MNHEY and CDR2 SVGAGI. The CDR3 runs to 15 residues. V shed 2 bases and J 4 bases; nucleotides not matched to a gene: 6. CDR3 in amino acids: CASSYLGQGLYGYTF. The CDR3 bases are TGTGCCAGCAGTTACCTTGGACAGGGCCTCTATGGCTACACCTTC.